The text below deals with one T cell receptor (beta chain). Antigen unknown. The data derive from a study of cytomegalovirus exposure and HLA in healthy donors. Regarding the study as a whole: Upon later analysis, TCR association rates were observed to vary by HLA locus, being highest for DRB1 and lowest for HLA-C. Across donors, sequencing depth was assumed by presence/absence analyses to be roughly uniform. Rare TCR sequences predominated, though certain public TCRs were found in many donors. In terms of immune exposure information, only CMV serostatus was available.

The germline CDR1 and CDR2 sequences are MDHEN and SYDVKM. There are 11 residues in the CDR3. 13 Jbeta primers and 60 Vbeta primers were used for the PCR. Using immunoSEQ multiplex PCR, the repertoire was profiled, and TCRdb retains in-frame clones only, with some absent. The repertoire includes some 150,000 clones, roughly 80% of them detected once, and roughly 2.7% sits in the top ten. This rearrangement joins TRBV28 to TRBJ2-5; tentatively, D is TRBD1 (6 bases). The receptor comes from a boy aged 2 to 10 in good health and CMV-seronegative. Material for sequencing was PBMCs. CDR3 nucleotide sequence: TGTGCAGGAAAACAGGGAGTAACTTTGTACTTC. It encodes CAGKQGVTLYF.